The 19 T cell receptor beta chains below all came from one sample that was sequenced in a study of molecular identifiers for immune sequencing clone quantification. TCRdb passed the PCR reads through MiXCR, listing each CDR3 protein once. The table shows about 97,000 distinct CDR3 sequences, with approximately 24% occurring only once. Sequencing was carried out using naive CD8+ T cells from blood, with Jurkat cell RNA spiked in. Described subset: FACS-sorted CD8+CD4-CCR7+CD45RA+ naive T cells. The receptors come from a human donor in good health. Some libraries in this study had Jurkat cell RNA spiked in.

This clonotype was counted ten times or more. The chain employs TRBV5-8 and TRBJ2-3; D is ambiguous. Germline-derived CDR1 and CDR2 are SGHTS and YDEGEE. The CDR3 is made up of 13 amino acids. V lost 1 base and J lost 0, with 3 bases in between. The CDR3 is CASSLLSTDTQYF. Here the CDR3 DNA reads TGTGCCAGCAGCTTGCTTAGCACAGATACGCAGTATTTT.

This clonotype showed up many times. V usage is TRBV6-5 and J usage is TRBJ2-3; D gene unclear. CDR3 size: 13 residues. Germline V lookup: CDR1 MNHEY, CDR2 SVGAGI. The V gene lost 2 bases and the J gene lost 3 bases, with 6 bases spanning the gap. CDR3 amino acids: CASSYAYTDTQYF. CDR3 DNA sequence: TGTGCCAGCAGTTACGCTTATACAGATACGCAGTATTTT.

The chain employs TRBV7-8 and TRBJ1-1; D gene unclear. CDR1 is SGHVS and CDR2 is FQNEAQ in the germline V gene. This CDR3 contains 16 residues. V gave up 0 bases and J gave up 3 bases, with 14 bases separating them. The CDR3 loop is CASSLAFRDRDTEAFF. The CDR3 bases are TGTGCCAGCAGCTTAGCGTTTAGGGATCGGGACACTGAAGCTTTCTTT. The full variable domain, rest sourced from reference TRBV7-8 and TRBJ1-1, is GAGVSQSPRYKVAKRGQDVALRCDPISGHVSLFWYQQALGQGPEFLTYFQNEAQLDKSGLPSDRFFAERPEGSVSTLKIQRTQQEDSAVYLCASSLAFRDRDTEAFFGQGTRLTVV.

Points on this clonotype: The junction does not match germline at one end; this may be a read error. The J gene is TRBJ2-5, the V gene TRBV7-2, with D maybe TRBD1 (5 bases). The germline V gene encodes CDR1 SGHTA and CDR2 FQGNSA. The CDR3 has 14 residues. CDR3 sequence: CASSEDTYQETRYF. As DNA, the CDR3 is TGTGCCAGCAGCGAGGACACATACCAAGAGACCCGGTACTTC.

CDR3 bases: TGTGCCAGCAGGGGAATCCGGGACGGAACTCTCACGGTCGGGGAGCTGTTTTTT. The encoded protein is CASRGIRDGTLTVGELFF. V is TRBV25-1 and J is TRBJ2-2; D may be TRBD1 or TRBD2 (5 bases each). Germline values: CDR1 MGHDK, CDR2 SYGVNS. This CDR3 has 18 residues. The V gene lost 6 bases and the J gene lost 7 bases, with 27 bases spanning the gap.

In regard to this clonotype: Mismatch with germline at one junction end may stem from a read error. This rearrangement joins TRBV7-9 to TRBJ1-1, with TRBD1 identical over 8 bases. The CDR3 is 15 residues long. CDR1 and CDR2 from the germline V gene are SEHNR and FQNEAQ (reference sequence). The CDR3 region has the DNA TGTGCCAGCAGCCCGCCGGTGACAGGGGTGACTGAAGCTTACTTT. It encodes CASSPPVTGVTEAYF.

This clonotype was recorded many times. Here the CDR3 reads CATSEATGWYTEAFF. Written as DNA, the CDR3 is TGTGCCACCAGCGAAGCCACAGGGTGGTACACTGAAGCTTTCTTT. The genes are TRBV15 and TRBJ1-1; a possible D gene is TRBD1 (6 bases). The CDR3 runs 15 residues. V dropped 5 bases and J dropped 3 bases, with 16 bases sitting between them. CDR1 is LNHNV and CDR2 is YYDKDF in the germline V gene (reference sequence).

This clonotype occurred many times. The chain recombines TRBV12-3 or TRBV12-4 with TRBJ2-5; 7 nucleotides agree with TRBD2. The trim removed 0 bases at V and 5 bases at J, leaving 3 bases unmatched. The CDR3 has 14 amino acids. For the CDR3, the DNA is TGTGCCAGCAGTTTAGCGGGAGCGGGGGAGACCCAGTACTTC. Translating gives CASSLAGAGETQYF.

This clonotype was detected only a few times. V usage is TRBV13 and J usage is TRBJ2-5; possible D gene TRBD1, 6 bases. CDR1 PRHDT and CDR2 FYEKMQ come from the germline V gene (reference sequence). V was shortened by 3 bases and J by 5 bases, with 10 bases between the two germline ends. The CDR3 is 13 amino acids. The CDR3 nucleotides are TGTGCCAGCAGCTTCGGACAGCGGGAGACCCAGTACTTC. Translated, it gives CASSFGQRETQYF.

This clonotype was counted many times. The chain is built from TRBV7-3 and TRBJ2-1, with 8 bases matching TRBD2. The V segment lost 5 bases and the J segment 6 bases; nucleotides outside the gene matches: 6. CDR1 and CDR2 from the germline V gene are SGHTA and FQGTGA. The CDR3 extends over 14 amino acids. For the CDR3, the DNA is TGTGCCAGCAGCGCAAGCGGGAGTAGCAATGAGCAGTTCTTC. This translates into CASSASGSSNEQFF.

This clonotype was seen at least ten times. The chain carries TRBV11-1 and TRBJ2-3, with TRBD2 as a possible D gene (6 bases). Between the trimmed V and J ends, which lost 3 bases and 5 bases, there was a span of 21 bases. The CDR3 totals 17 residues. CDR1 is SGHAT, CDR2 FQDESV, per germline (reference sequence). The CDR3 region has the DNA TGTGCCAGCAGCTTGTCCTTCGGGACTCCAGCGGTAGATACGCAGTATTTT. Its translation is CASSLSFGTPAVDTQYF.

The table lists this clonotype with many counts. The genes are TRBV6-6 and TRBJ1-5; D is perhaps TRBD1 (5 bases). Germline CDR1 and CDR2: MNHNY and SVGAGI (reference sequence). The CDR3 is 12 residues long. Trimming cost V 2 bases and J 7 bases, with 6 bases left between them. This chain's CDR3 is CASSYRDQPQHF. The CDR3 nucleotides read TGTGCCAGCAGTTACCGGGACCAGCCCCAGCATTTT.

This clonotype has ten or more counts. The V call is TRBV7-9, the J call TRBJ1-4, with 10 bases matching TRBD1. The trim removed 5 bases at V and 8 bases at J, leaving 8 bases unmatched. Germline CDR1 SEHNR, CDR2 FQNEAQ (reference sequence). The CDR3 has 15 residues. The CDR3 DNA is TGTGCCAGCAGCGAATGGACAGGGGGAAAAGAAAAACTGTTTTTT. Translation: CASSEWTGGKEKLFF.

This clonotype has a count of ten or more. V usage is TRBV6-4 and J usage is TRBJ1-1; 8 bases align to TRBD1. The V segment lost 3 bases and the J segment 0 bases; nucleotides outside the gene matches: 9. The CDR3 is made up of 17 amino acids. Germline assignment: CDR1 MRHNA and CDR2 SNTAGT. In nucleotides, the CDR3 is TGTGCCAGCAGTGAAACCGGGACAGGAGGAATGAACACTGAAGCTTTCTTT. Translation gives CASSETGTGGMNTEAFF.

Turning to this clonotype: A much larger clone lies a single base off, so this may be a read error. This chain uses TRBV4-1 with TRBJ2-3; weak D call: TRBD1 (6 bases). From germline, CDR1 is MGHRA and CDR2 YSYEKL. This CDR3 contains 15 residues. The CDR3, as DNA: TGCGCCAGCGGCCAAACAGGGTCCAGCACAGATACGCAGTATTTT. Amino acids: CASGQTGSSTDTQYF.

Remarks on this clonotype: This clone may be a read error of a much larger clone one base away. J is TRBJ1-2 and V is TRBV12-3 or TRBV12-4; D may be TRBD1 (5 bases). The CDR3 has 13 amino acids. For the CDR3, the DNA is TGTGCCAGCAGTTTAGGGACACTTTATGGCTGCACCTTC. It specifies CASSLGTLYGCTF.

This clonotype was recorded a few times. The conserved phenylalanine or tryptophan is not found at the CDR3 terminus, so this likely reflects a read error. V and J are TRBV30 and TRBJ1-1; D is perhaps TRBD1 (6 bases). CDR1 and CDR2 from the germline V gene are GTSNPN and SVGIG (reference sequence). The CDR3 contains 14 residues. Trimming shortened V by 5 bases and J by 5 bases, and 18 bases separated the two germline ends. CDR3 in DNA: TGTGCCTGGGGGGAGCCAACAGGGTTTACTGAAGCTTTCTCT. It yields the protein CAWGEPTGFTEAFS.

The chain joins TRBV29-1 to TRBJ1-2; the D is unclear. Germline V gene lookup returns CDR1 SQVTM and CDR2 ANQGSEA. Trimming pared 0 bases from V and 0 bases from J, leaving 11 bases between. This CDR3 is 15 amino acids long. Here the CDR3 reads CSVEDKPFSNYGYTF. The CDR3 DNA reads TGCAGCGTTGAAGATAAACCTTTTTCTAACTATGGCTACACCTTC. Combining the CDR3 with reference TRBV29-1 and TRBJ1-2 gives the whole variable domain SAVISQKPSRDICQRGTSLTIQCQVDSQVTMMFWYRQQPGQSLTLIATANQGSEATYESGFVIDKFPISRPNLTFSTLTVSNMSPEDSSIYLCSVEDKPFSNYGYTFGSGTRLTVV.

Of note for this clonotype: Sequence at one end of the junction differs from germline and may be a read error. The chain joins TRBV20-1 to TRBJ2-7; D may be TRBD1 or TRBD2 (5 bases each). The CDR3 consists of 14 residues. Germline V gene data show CDR1 as DFQATT and CDR2 as SNEGSKA (reference sequence). CDR3 loop: CSARGRDGSYEQCF. The CDR3 DNA sequence: TGCAGTGCTAGAGGACGGGACGGATCCTACGAGCAGTGCTTC.